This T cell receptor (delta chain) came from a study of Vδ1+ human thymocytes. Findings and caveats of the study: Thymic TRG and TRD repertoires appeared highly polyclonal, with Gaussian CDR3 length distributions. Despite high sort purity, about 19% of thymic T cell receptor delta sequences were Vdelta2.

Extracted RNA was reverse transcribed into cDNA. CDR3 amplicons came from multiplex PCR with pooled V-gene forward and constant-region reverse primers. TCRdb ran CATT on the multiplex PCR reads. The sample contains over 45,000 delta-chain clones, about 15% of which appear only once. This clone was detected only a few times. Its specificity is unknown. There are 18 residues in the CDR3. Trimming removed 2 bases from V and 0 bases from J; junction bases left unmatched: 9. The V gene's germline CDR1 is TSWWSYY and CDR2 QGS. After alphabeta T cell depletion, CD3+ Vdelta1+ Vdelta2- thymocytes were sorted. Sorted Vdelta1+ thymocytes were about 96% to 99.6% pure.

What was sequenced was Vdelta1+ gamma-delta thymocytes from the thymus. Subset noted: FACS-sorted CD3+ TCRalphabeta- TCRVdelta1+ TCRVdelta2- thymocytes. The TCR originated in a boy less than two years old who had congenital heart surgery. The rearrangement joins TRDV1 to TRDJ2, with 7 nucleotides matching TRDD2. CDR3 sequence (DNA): TGTGCTCTTGGGGAAGGCCTTCCTCCTTTCGCTTTGACAGCACAACTCTTCTTT. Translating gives CALGEGLPPFALTAQLFF.